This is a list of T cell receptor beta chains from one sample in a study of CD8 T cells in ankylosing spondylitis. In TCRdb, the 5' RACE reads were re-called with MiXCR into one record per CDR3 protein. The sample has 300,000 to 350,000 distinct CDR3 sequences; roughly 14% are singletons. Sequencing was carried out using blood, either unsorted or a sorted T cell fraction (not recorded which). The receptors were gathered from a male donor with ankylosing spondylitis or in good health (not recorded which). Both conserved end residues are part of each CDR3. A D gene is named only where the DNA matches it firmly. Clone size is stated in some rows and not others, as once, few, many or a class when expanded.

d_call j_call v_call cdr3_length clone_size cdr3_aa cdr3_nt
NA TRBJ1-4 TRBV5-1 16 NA CASSYRPTGDNEKLFF TGCGCCAGCAGCTACCGACCGACAGGCGATAATGAAAAACTGTTTTTT
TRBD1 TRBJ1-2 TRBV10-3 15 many CATSSRDSPPYGYTF TGTGCCACCTCCTCCCGGGACAGTCCTCCGTACGGCTACACCTTC
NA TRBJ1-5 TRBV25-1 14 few CASRGDSGNQPQHF TGTGCCAGCAGAGGGGACTCAGGCAATCAGCCCCAGCATTTT
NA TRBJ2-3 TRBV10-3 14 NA CAISEGGRIDTQYF TGTGCCATCAGTGAGGGGGGAAGGATCGATACGCAGTATTTT
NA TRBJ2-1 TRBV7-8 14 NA CASSLTRDNGEQFF TGTGCCAGCAGCCTAACCCGGGACAACGGTGAGCAGTTCTTC
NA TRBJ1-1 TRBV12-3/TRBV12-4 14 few CASSFTGSNTEAFF TGTGCCAGCAGTTTTACGGGATCGAACACTGAAGCTTTCTTT
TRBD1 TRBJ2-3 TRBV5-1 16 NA CASSSRTGSSTDTQYF TGCGCCAGCAGCTCCAGGACAGGTTCGAGCACAGATACGCAGTATTTT
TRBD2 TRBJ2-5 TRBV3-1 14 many CASSFVAGQETQYF TGTGCCAGCAGTTTCGTAGCGGGGCAAGAGACCCAGTACTTC
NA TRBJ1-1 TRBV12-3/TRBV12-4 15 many CASSLKGRGSTEAFF TGTGCCAGCAGTTTAAAGGGGAGGGGCAGCACTGAAGCTTTCTTT
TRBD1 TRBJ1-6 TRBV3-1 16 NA CASSQVGRTGNSPLHF TGTGCCAGCAGCCAAGTGGGGAGGACAGGGAATTCACCCCTCCACTTT
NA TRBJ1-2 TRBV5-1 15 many CASSLDEGRSGGYTF TGCGCCAGCAGCTTGGATGAGGGGCGATCGGGCGGCTACACCTTC
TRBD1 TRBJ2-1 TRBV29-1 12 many CSGDRGGDEQFF TGCAGCGGGGACAGGGGAGGAGATGAGCAGTTCTTC
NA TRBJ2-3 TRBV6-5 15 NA CASSYSGHPGDTQYF TGTGCCAGCAGTTACTCGGGACACCCTGGAGATACGCAGTATTTT
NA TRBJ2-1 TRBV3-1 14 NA CASSRGNSYNEQFF TGTGCCAGCAGCCGGGGGAACTCCTACAATGAGCAGTTCTTC
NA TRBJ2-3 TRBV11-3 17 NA CASSQGRGPPSTDTQYF TGTGCCAGCAGCCAGGGCAGGGGTCCACCAAGCACAGATACGCAGTATTTT
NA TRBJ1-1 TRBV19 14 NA CATKNEPTNTEAFF TGTGCCACCAAGAACGAGCCAACGAACACTGAAGCTTTCTTT
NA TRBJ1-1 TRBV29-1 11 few CSVVVVTEAFF TGCAGCGTAGTAGTCGTCACTGAAGCTTTCTTT
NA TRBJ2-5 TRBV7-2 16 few CASSLAGLGGTETQYF TGTGCCAGCAGCTTAGCGGGCCTAGGAGGGACAGAGACCCAGTACTTC
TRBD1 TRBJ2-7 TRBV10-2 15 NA CASSTQDRGRYEQYF TGCGCCAGCAGTACCCAGGACAGGGGGCGATACGAGCAGTACTTC
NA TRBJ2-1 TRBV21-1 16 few CASSPIAGTSYNEQFF TGTGCCAGCAGCCCAATAGCGGGAACTTCCTACAATGAGCAGTTCTTC